The TCR beta chain described here comes from a study of blood T cell repertoires in COVID-19. Turning to the study itself: Samples taken during acute and convalescent COVID-19 were collected in the United States, Italy and Spain. PBMCs, B-cell-depleted T cells, or T cells were the source of the cDNA or gDNA that made up the material.

Germline CDR1 is SGHAT and CDR2 is FQNNGV. The CDR3 spans 18 residues. With 1 base clipped from V and 3 bases from J, the junction kept 13 bases outside the gene matches. Authors' analysis steps: Amplifying reference gene primers gave estimates of nucleated cell counts. Sequencing was performed with immunoSEQ multiplex PCR; in TCRdb, only in-frame clones are kept and a portion is missing. That table furnishes V, J and clone size, whereas the DNA furnished D and trimming. The sample contains about 86,000 clones, more than 75% of which appear only once. Sequencing was performed on peripheral blood. V is TRBV11-2 and J is TRBJ1-2, with 8 positions matching TRBD1. This TCR was sampled from an elderly woman with acute or convalescent COVID-19. CDR3 sequence (DNA): TGTGCCAGCAGCTTAGCCCCCGGGACAGGCCCTTGGGACTATGGCTACACCTTC. Amino acid sequence: CASSLAPGTGPWDYGYTF.